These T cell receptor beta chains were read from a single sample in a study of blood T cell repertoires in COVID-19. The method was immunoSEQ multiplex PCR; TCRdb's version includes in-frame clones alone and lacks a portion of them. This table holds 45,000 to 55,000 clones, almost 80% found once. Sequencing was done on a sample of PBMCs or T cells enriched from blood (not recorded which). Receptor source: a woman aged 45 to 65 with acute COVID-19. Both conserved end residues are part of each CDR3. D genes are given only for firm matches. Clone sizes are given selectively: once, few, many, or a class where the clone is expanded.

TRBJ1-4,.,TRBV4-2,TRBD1,TGTGCCAGCAGCCCCACAGGGGCGGCAACTAATGAAAAACTGTTTTTT,CASSPTGAATNEKLFF
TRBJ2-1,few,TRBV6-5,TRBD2,TGTGCCAGCATCGTCAGCGGGACGTACAATGAGCAGTTCTTC,CASIVSGTYNEQFF
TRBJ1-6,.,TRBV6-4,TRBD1,TGTGCCAGCAGTGAGGACAGGGGGCTTTCACCCCTCCACTTT,CASSEDRGLSPLHF
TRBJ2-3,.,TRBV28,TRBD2,TGTGCCAGCAGTTTGGGACGGGGGGGCGGAAGCACAGATACGCAGTATTTT,CASSLGRGGGSTDTQYF
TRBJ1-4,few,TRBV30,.,TGTGCCTGGTGGCGGCAGACTAATGAAAAACTGTTTTTT,CAWWRQTNEKLFF
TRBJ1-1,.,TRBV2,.,TGTGCCAGCAGTGGTAGAGACTTACTAAACACTGAAGCTTTCTTT,CASSGRDLLNTEAFF
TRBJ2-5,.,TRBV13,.,TGTGCCAGCAGCCCCAGGGCCCAAGAGACCCAGTACTTC,CASSPRAQETQYF
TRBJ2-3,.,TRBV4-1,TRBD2,TGCGCCAGCAGCCAAGGGGGACTAGCGGGGACCACAGATACGCAGTATTTT,CASSQGGLAGTTDTQYF
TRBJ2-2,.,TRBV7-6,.,TGTGCCAGCAGGTCCGGGTGGAACACCGGGGAGCTGTTTTTT,CASRSGWNTGELFF
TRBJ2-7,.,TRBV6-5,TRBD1,TGTGCCAGCAGTAAGGGACAGGGCTACGAGCAGTACTTC,CASSKGQGYEQYF
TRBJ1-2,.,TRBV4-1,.,TGCGCCAGCAGCCAGGCCGAACACAGGAGTTTTAACTATGGCTACACCTTC,CASSQAEHRSFNYGYTF
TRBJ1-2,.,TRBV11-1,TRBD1,TGTGCCAGCAGCGTTGACCGGGACAGGGGGCGGAATGGCTACACCTTC,CASSVDRDRGRNGYTF
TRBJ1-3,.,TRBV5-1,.,TGCGCCAGCAGCGTTGAGGCTGGAAACACCATATATTTT,CASSVEAGNTIYF
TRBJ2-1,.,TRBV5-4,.,TGTGCCAGCAGCTTGGGAAGGGAGGAGCAGTTCTTC,CASSLGREEQFF